These 11 T cell receptor beta chains came from one sample sequenced in a study of T cell repertoires in cytomegalovirus infection. No antigen has been assigned to these receptors. MiXCR, run by TCRdb on the reads, gives a single entry per CDR3 protein. The sample consists of under 30,000 distinct CDR3 sequences, 22% of them appearing once. The material sequenced was CD8+ T cells from cultured PBMCs, taken from culture after CMV antigen stimulation. Receptor source: a human donor in good health (CMV status not recorded). Some clones in this sample may be carry-over from other donors' samples.

The rearrangement uses TRBV4-1 and TRBJ1-1, with D maybe TRBD1 (5 bases). This CDR3 has 15 residues. Germline V gene sequence: CDR1 MGHRA, CDR2 YSYEKL. V lost 1 base, J lost 1 base, and 10 bases lay in between. CDR3 protein: CASSQAPGPNTEAFF. In nucleotides, the CDR3 is TGCGCCAGCAGCCAAGCGCCAGGGCCGAACACTGAAGCTTTCTTT.

This clonotype was counted between two and nine times. The chain combines TRBV6-6 with TRBJ2-7; D is perhaps TRBD2 (5 bases). Germline V gene sequence: CDR1 MNHNY, CDR2 SVGAGI (reference sequence). V was shortened by 10 bases and J by 3 bases, with 7 bases between the two germline ends. This CDR3 spans 10 amino acids. In DNA, the CDR3 is TGTGCCACCGGGAACTACGAGCAGTACTTC. It is translated as CATGNYEQYF.

The V and J genes are TRBV27 and TRBJ2-5, with TRBD1 as a possible D gene (6 bases). Trimming pared 3 bases from V and 11 bases from J, leaving 13 bases between. This CDR3 is built from 12 residues. Germline V lookup: CDR1 MNHEY, CDR2 SMNVEV (reference sequence). CDR3 region: CASSFGGGPQYF. The CDR3 coding sequence is TGTGCCAGCAGTTTTGGTGGGGGCCCACAGTACTTC.

This clonotype was observed many times. The chain links TRBV12-3 or TRBV12-4 to TRBJ2-1, with no clear D. The CDR3 runs 13 residues. Trimming removed 8 bases at V and 0 bases at J, with 8 bases between. As DNA, the CDR3 is TGTGCCAGCTCTTCACTCTCCTACAATGAGCAGTTCTTC. It translates to CASSSLSYNEQFF.

The V and J genes are TRBV18 and TRBJ1-1, with D tentatively TRBD1 (5 bases). CDR1 is KGHSH and CDR2 is LQKENI in the germline V gene. V lost 3 bases to trimming and J lost 3 bases, with 8 bases between them. CDR3 length: 13 residues. The CDR3 sequence is CASSPVQDTEAFF. DNA for the CDR3: TGTGCCAGCTCACCCGTACAGGACACTGAAGCTTTCTTT.

The V gene is TRBV12-3 or TRBV12-4, the J gene TRBJ1-1; a weak D match, TRBD1 (5 bases). With 5 bases removed from V and 6 bases from J, the gap between germline ends came to 10 bases. The CDR3 runs 12 residues. As DNA, the CDR3 is TGTGCCAGCAGTCTGGGGCAGCCTGAAGCTTTCTTT. It codes for CASSLGQPEAFF.

The rearrangement uses TRBV19 and TRBJ1-1; D is possibly TRBD1 (6 bases). CDR3 length: 13 residues. Germline V gene sequence: CDR1 LNHDA, CDR2 SQIVND (reference sequence). Trimming removed 3 bases at V and 4 bases at J, with 9 bases between. This CDR3 is CASSMEGGTEAFF. CDR3 nucleotide sequence: TGTGCCAGTAGTATGGAGGGGGGCACTGAAGCTTTCTTT.

J is TRBJ2-3 and V is TRBV20-1, with D uncertain. This CDR3 is 13 amino acids long. Germline CDR1 and CDR2: DFQATT and SNEGSKA (reference sequence). The V end was cut by 3 bases, the J end by 0 bases, with 7 bases between. Here the CDR3 reads CSASGQSTDTQYF. CDR3 DNA: TGCAGTGCTAGCGGGCAGAGCACAGATACGCAGTATTTT.

There are many counts of this clonotype. The rearrangement joins TRBV6-1 to TRBJ2-7, with TRBD1 as a possible D gene (6 bases). Deletions cut 4 bases from V and 2 bases from J, with 9 bases between. The CDR3 covers 13 residues. Germline V lookup: CDR1 MNHNS, CDR2 SASEGT. In DNA, the CDR3 is TGTGCCAGCAGTGGCGACAGGCCCTACGAGCAGTACTTC. This codes for CASSGDRPYEQYF.

The chain links TRBV7-8 to TRBJ1-2; 10 positions agree with TRBD1. CDR1 and CDR2 (germline): SGHVS, FQNEAQ. This CDR3 spans 16 amino acids. The V and J ends lost 1 base and 4 bases, in that order; junction bases with no gene match: 6. CDR3 in DNA: TGTGCCAGCAGCTTAGGGGGACAGGGGAGATCCTATGGCTACACCTTC. This encodes CASSLGGQGRSYGYTF.

The chain combines TRBV7-6 with TRBJ1-2; D is unclear. The CDR3 is made up of 13 amino acids. Germline CDR1 SGHVS, CDR2 FNYEAQ. V was cut by 3 bases and J by 3 bases, with 8 bases left in between. Written as DNA, the CDR3 is TGTGCCAGCAGCTTGGACGTAGACTATGGCTACACCTTC. Translation gives CASSLDVDYGYTF. Full variable domain (rest looked up from reference TRBV7-6 and TRBJ1-2): GAGVSQSPRYKVTKRGQDVALRCDPISGHVSLYWYRQALGQGPEFLTYFNYEAQQDKSGLPNDRFSAERPEGSISTLTIQRTEQRDSAMYRCASSLDVDYGYTFGSGTRLTVV.